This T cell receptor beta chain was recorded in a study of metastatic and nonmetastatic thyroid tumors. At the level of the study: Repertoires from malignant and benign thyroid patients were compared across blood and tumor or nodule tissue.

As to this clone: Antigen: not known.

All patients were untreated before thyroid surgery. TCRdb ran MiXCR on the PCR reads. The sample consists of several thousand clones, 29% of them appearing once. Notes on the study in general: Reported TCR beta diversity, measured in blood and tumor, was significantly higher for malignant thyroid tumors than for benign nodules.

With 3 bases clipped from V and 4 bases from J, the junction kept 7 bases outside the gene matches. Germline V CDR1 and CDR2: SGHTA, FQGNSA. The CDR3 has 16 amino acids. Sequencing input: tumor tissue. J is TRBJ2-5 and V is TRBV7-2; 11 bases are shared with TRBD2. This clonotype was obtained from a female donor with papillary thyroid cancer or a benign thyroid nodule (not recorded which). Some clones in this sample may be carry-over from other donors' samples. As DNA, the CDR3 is TGTGCCAGCAGCTTTAGCGGGAGGGCCCGCGGAGAGACCCAGTACTTC. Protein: CASSFSGRARGETQYF. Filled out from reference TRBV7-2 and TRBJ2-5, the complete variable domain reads GAGVSQSPSNKVTEKGKDVELRCDPISGHTALYWYRQSLGQGLEFLIYFQGNSAPDKSGLPSDRFSAERTGGSVSTLTIQRTQQEDSAVYLCASSFSGRARGETQYFGPGTRLLVL.